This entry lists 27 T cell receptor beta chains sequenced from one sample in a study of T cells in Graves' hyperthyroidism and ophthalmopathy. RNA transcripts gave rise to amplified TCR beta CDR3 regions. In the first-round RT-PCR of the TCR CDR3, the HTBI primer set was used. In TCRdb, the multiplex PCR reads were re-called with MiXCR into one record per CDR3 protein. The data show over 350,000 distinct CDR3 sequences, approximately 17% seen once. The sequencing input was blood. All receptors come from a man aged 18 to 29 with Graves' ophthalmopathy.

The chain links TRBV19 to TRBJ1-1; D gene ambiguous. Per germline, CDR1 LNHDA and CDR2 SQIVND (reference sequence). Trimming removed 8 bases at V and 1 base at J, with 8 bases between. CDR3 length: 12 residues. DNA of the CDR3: TGTGCCAGTCATAGAGGGAACACTGAAGCTTTCTTT. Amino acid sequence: CASHRGNTEAFF.

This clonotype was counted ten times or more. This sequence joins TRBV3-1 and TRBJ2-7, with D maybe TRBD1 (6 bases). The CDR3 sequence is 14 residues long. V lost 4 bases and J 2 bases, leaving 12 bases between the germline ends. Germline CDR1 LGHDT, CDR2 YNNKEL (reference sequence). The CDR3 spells CASSPYRQAYEQYF. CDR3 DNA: TGTGCCAGCAGCCCGTACCGACAGGCCTACGAGCAGTACTTC.

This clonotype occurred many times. The CDR3 loop reads CASSWDRGDNEQFF. In DNA, the CDR3 is TGTGCCAGCAGTTGGGACAGGGGAGACAATGAGCAGTTCTTC. J is TRBJ2-1 and V is TRBV2, with 10 bases matching TRBD1. The V gene's germline CDR1 is SNHLY and CDR2 FYNNEI. After removal of 5 bases from V and 5 bases from J, the junction contained 3 bases not matched to a gene. The CDR3 consists of 14 residues. Full variable domain (rest looked up from reference TRBV2 and TRBJ2-1): EPEVTQTPSHQVTQMGQEVILRCVPISNHLYFYWYRQILGQKVEFLVSFYNNEISEKSEIFDDQFSVERPDGSNFTLKIRSTKLEDSAMYFCASSWDRGDNEQFFGPGTRLTVL.

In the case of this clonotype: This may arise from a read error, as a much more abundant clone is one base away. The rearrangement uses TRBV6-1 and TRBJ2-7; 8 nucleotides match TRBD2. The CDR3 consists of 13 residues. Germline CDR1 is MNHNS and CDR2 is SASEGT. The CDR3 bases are TGTGCCAGCCGCCGGGGGGGGAACTACGGGCAGTACTTC. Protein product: CASRRGGNYGQYF.

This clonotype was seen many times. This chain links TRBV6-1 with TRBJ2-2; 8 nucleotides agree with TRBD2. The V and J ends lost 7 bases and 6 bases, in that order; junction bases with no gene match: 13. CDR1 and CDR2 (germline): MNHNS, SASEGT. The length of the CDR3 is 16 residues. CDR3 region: CASTRSGRGAPGELFF. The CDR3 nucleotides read TGTGCCAGCACCCGCTCTGGGCGGGGGGCCCCCGGGGAGCTGTTTTTT.

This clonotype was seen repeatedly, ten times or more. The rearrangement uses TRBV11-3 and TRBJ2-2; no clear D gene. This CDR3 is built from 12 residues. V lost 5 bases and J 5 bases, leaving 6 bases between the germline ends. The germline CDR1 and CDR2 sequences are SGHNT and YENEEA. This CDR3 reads CASSPQTGELFF. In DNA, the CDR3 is TGTGCCAGCAGCCCCCAAACCGGGGAGCTGTTTTTT.

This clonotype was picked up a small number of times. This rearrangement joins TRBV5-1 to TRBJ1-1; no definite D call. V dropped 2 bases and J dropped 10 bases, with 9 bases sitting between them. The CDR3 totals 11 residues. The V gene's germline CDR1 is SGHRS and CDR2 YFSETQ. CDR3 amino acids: CASSFGKGAFF. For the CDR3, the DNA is TGCGCCAGCAGCTTCGGGAAAGGAGCTTTCTTT.

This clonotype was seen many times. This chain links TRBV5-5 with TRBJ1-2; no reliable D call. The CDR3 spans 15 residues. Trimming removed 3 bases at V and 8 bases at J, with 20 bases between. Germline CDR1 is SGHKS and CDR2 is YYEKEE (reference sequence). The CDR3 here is CASSWLSGAMYGYTF. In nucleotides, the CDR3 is TGTGCCAGCAGCTGGTTGTCGGGCGCAATGTACGGCTACACCTTC.

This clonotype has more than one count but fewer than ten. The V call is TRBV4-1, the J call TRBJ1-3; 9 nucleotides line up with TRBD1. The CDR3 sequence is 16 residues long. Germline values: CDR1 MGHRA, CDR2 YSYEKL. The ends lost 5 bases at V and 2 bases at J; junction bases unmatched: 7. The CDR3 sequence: CASSSPWTGAGNTIYF. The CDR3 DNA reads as TGCGCCAGCAGCAGTCCATGGACAGGGGCTGGAAACACCATATATTTT.

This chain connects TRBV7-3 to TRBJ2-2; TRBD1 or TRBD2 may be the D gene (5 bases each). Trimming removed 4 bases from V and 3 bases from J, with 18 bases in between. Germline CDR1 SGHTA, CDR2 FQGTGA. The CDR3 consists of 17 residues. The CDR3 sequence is CASSSDSFRVDTGELFF. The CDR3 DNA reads TGTGCCAGCAGCTCGGACTCTTTCAGGGTGGACACCGGGGAGCTGTTTTTT.

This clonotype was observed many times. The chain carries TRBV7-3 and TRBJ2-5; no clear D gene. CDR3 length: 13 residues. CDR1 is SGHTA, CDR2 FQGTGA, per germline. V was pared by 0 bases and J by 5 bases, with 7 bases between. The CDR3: CASSLTKEETQYF. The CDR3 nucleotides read TGTGCCAGCAGCTTAACGAAGGAGGAGACCCAGTACTTC.

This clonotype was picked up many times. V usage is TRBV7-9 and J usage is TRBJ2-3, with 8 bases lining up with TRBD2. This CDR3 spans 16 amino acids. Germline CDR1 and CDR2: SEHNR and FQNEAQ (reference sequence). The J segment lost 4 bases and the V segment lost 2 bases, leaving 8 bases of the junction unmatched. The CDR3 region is CASSLNIAGIADTQYF. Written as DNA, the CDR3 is TGTGCCAGCAGCTTAAACATAGCGGGGATAGCAGATACGCAGTATTTT.

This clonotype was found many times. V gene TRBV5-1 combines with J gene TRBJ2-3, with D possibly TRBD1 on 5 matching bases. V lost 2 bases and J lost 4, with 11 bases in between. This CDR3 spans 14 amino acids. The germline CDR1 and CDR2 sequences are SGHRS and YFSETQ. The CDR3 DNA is TGCGCCAGCAGCTTTGGCAGGGAAGCAGATACGCAGTATTTT. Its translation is CASSFGREADTQYF.

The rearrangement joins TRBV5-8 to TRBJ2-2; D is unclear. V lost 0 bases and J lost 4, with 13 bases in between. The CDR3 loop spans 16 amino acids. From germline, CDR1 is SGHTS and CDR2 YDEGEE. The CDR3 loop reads CASSLAKADFTGELFF. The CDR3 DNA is TGTGCCAGCAGCTTGGCCAAGGCAGATTTCACCGGGGAGCTGTTTTTT.

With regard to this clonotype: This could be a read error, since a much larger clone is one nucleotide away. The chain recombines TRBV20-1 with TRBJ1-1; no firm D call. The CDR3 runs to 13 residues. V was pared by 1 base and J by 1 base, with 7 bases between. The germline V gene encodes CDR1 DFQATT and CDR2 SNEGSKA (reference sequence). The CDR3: CSARAKGNTEAFF. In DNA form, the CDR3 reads TGCAGTGCTAGAGCGAAGGGGAACACTGAAGCTTTCTTT.

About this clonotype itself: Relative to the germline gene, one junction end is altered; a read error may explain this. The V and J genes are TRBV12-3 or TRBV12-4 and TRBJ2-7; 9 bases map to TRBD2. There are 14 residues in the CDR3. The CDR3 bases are TGTACCAGCAGTTTAGCGGGGGACTCCTACGAGCAGTACTTC. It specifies CTSSLAGDSYEQYF.

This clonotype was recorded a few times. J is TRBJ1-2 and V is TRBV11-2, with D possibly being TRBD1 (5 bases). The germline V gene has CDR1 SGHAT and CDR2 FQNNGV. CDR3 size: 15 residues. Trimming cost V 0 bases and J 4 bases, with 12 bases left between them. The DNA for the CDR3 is TGTGCCAGCAGCTTAGACGGGGCCTTGGGCTATGGCTACACCTTC. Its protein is CASSLDGALGYGYTF.

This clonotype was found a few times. As DNA, the CDR3 is TGCGCCAGCAGCCAAGGTCCCAGGGAGTATGGCTACACCTTC. It specifies CASSQGPREYGYTF. The chain employs TRBV4-1 and TRBJ1-2; D may be TRBD1 (5 bases). Germline-derived CDR1 and CDR2 are MGHRA and YSYEKL. The germline V and J ends were trimmed by 1 base and 5 bases, with 11 bases remaining between them. The CDR3 has 14 residues.

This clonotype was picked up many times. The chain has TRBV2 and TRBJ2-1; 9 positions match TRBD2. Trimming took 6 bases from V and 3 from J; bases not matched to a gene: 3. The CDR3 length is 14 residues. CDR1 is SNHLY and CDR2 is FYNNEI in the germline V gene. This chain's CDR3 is CASRSGGIYNEQFF. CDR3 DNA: TGTGCCAGCAGAAGCGGGGGGATCTACAATGAGCAGTTCTTC. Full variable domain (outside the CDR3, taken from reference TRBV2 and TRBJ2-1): EPEVTQTPSHQVTQMGQEVILRCVPISNHLYFYWYRQILGQKVEFLVSFYNNEISEKSEIFDDQFSVERPDGSNFTLKIRSTKLEDSAMYFCASRSGGIYNEQFFGPGTRLTVL.

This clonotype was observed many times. In DNA form, the CDR3 reads TGCGCCAGCAGCTTGGGGGACAGCTCAAATGAAAAACTGTTTTTT. This gives the protein CASSLGDSSNEKLFF. The chain uses TRBV5-1 and TRBJ1-4; TRBD1 matches at 7 bases. V lost 0 bases, J lost 5 bases, and 4 bases stayed unmatched. In germline, CDR1 is SGHRS, CDR2 YFSETQ. The CDR3 covers 15 residues.

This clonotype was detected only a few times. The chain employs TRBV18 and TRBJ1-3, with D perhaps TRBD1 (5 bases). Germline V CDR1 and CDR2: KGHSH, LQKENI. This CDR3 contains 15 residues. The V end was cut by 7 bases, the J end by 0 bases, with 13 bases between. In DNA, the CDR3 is TGTGCCAGCTTGAAGGGGCGGCGCTCTGGAAACACCATATATTTT. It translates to CASLKGRRSGNTIYF.

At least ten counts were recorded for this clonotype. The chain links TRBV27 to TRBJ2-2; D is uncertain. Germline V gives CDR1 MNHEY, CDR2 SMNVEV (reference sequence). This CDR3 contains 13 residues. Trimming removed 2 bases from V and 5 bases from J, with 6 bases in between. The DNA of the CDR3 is TGTGCCAGCAGTTTACACACAACCGGGGAGCTGTTTTTT. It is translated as CASSLHTTGELFF.

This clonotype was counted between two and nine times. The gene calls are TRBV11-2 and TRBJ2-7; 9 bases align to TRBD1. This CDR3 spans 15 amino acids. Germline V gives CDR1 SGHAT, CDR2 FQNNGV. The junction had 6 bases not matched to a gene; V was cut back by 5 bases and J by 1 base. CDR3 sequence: CASSPAGTGSYEQYF. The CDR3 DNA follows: TGTGCCAGCAGCCCGGCCGGGACAGGGTCCTACGAGCAGTACTTC. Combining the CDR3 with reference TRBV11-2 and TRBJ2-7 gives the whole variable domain EAGVAQSPRYKIIEKRQSVAFWCNPISGHATLYWYQQILGQGPKLLIQFQNNGVVDDSQLPKDRFSAERLKGVDSTLKIQPAKLEDSAVYLCASSPAGTGSYEQYFGPGTRLTVT.

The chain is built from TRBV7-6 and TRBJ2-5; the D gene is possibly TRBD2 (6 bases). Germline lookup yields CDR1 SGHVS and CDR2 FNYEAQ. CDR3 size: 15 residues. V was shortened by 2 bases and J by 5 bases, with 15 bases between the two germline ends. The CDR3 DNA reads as TGTGCCAGCAGCTTATCTGGGACTCCGGCGGAGACCCAGTACTTC. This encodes CASSLSGTPAETQYF.

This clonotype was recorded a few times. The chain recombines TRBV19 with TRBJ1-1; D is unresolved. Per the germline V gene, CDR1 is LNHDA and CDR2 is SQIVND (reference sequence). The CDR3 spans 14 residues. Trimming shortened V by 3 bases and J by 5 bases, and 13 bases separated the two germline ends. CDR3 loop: CASSIAGSETEAFF. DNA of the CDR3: TGTGCCAGTAGTATCGCCGGTTCAGAAACTGAAGCTTTCTTT.

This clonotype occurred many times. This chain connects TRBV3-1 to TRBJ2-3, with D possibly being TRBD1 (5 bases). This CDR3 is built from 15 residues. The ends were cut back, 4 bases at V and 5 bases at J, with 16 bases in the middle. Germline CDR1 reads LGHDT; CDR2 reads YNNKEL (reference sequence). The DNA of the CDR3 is TGTGCCAGCAGCCTCGTGGGGCAGGGCCGAGATACGCAGTATTTT. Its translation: CASSLVGQGRDTQYF.

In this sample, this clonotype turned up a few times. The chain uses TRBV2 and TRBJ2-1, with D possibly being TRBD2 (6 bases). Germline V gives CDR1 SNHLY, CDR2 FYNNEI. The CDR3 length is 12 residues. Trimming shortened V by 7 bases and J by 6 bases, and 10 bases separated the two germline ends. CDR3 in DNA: TGTGCCAGCATAGGAGGGTCCAATGAGCAGTTCTTC. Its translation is CASIGGSNEQFF. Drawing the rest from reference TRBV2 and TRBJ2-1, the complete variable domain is EPEVTQTPSHQVTQMGQEVILRCVPISNHLYFYWYRQILGQKVEFLVSFYNNEISEKSEIFDDQFSVERPDGSNFTLKIRSTKLEDSAMYFCASIGGSNEQFFGPGTRLTVL.